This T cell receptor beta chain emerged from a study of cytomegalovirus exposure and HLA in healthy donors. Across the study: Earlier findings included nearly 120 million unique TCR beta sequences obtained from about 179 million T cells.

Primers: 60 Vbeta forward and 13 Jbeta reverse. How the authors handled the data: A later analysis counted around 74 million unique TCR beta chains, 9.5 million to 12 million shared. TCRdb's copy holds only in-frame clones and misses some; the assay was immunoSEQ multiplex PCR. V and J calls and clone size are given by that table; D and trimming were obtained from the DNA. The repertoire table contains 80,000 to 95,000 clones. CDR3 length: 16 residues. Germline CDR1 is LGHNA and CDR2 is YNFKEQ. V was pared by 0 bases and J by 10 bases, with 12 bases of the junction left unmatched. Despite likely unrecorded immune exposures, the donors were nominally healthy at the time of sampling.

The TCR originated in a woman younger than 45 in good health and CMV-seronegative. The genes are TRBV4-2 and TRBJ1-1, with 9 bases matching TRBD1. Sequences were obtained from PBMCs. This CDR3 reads CASSQDATGTGSSAFF. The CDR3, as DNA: TGTGCCAGCAGCCAAGATGCCACCGGGACAGGGTCGTCAGCTTTCTTT.